These T cell receptor beta chains were read from a single sample in a study of blood T cell repertoires in COVID-19. Assay: immunoSEQ multiplex PCR; the TCRdb copy retains only in-frame clones and omits some. The table shows a few hundred thousand clones, with 70% to 90% occurring only once. Input material: peripheral blood. The receptors here all came from a woman aged 60-75 years with acute or convalescent COVID-19. CDR3s include the opening cysteine and the closing phenylalanine or tryptophan. D genes are given only for firm matches. Size tells how often a clone was seen (once, few, many) or the class of an expanded clone, and some rows leave it out.

>.|TRBV5-1|TRBD1|TRBJ2-2
TGCGCCAGCAGCTTACAGGGGGCCACCGGGGAGCTGTTTTTT
CASSLQGATGELFF
>.|TRBV5-4|TRBD2|TRBJ2-7
TGTGCCAGCAGCCCCCCGGGGGGCGAGCAGTACTTC
CASSPPGGEQYF
>.|TRBV7-3|.|TRBJ2-7
TGTGCCAGCAGCTTATCAATAGAGGATGAGCAGTACTTC
CASSLSIEDEQYF
>.|TRBV7-2|TRBD2|TRBJ2-1
TGTGCCAGCAGCGACCTAGCGGGAGGATTTACAAATGAGCAGTTCTTC
CASSDLAGGFTNEQFF
>.|TRBV5-1|.|TRBJ1-2
TGCGCCAGCAGCTTGTCACAAGCTAACTATGGCTACACCTTC
CASSLSQANYGYTF
>.|TRBV11-3|TRBD1|TRBJ2-2
TGTGCCAGCAGACACCCACAGGGGTTACACACCGGGGAGCTGTTTTTT
CASRHPQGLHTGELFF
>.|TRBV30|TRBD1|TRBJ2-2
TGTGCCTGGAACAGGGGCCCTCCGAACACCGGGGAGCTGTTTTTT
CAWNRGPPNTGELFF
>.|TRBV19|TRBD1|TRBJ1-4
TGTGCCAGTAGACAGGGGGCAGAAAAACTGTTTTTT
CASRQGAEKLFF
>.|TRBV19|TRBD1|TRBJ2-5
TGTGCCAGTAGTTTTGCACAGGGGTACCAAGAGACCCAGTACTTC
CASSFAQGYQETQYF
>.|TRBV9|TRBD2|TRBJ2-3
TGTGCCAGCAGCCCGTCGCGGGGGGGCCGTTCAGATACGCAGTATTTT
CASSPSRGGRSDTQYF
>.|TRBV6-1|TRBD1|TRBJ2-7
TGTGCCAGCAGTGAATGGGACAGCTACGAGCAGTACTTC
CASSEWDSYEQYF
>.|TRBV7-2|TRBD1|TRBJ2-7
TGTGCCAGCAGCTTAACGGGACAGGACGGCTACGAGCAGTACTTC
CASSLTGQDGYEQYF
>.|TRBV19|TRBD1|TRBJ1-5
TGTGCCAGTAGCCACAGGGGGGCTGGCAATCAGCCCCAGCATTTT
CASSHRGAGNQPQHF
>.|TRBV5-1|.|TRBJ2-5
TGCGCCAGCAGACCGGGACACTCCCAAGAGACCCAGTACTTC
CASRPGHSQETQYF
>.|TRBV5-5|.|TRBJ2-3
TGTGCCAGCAGCTTGTTCTGGGGGGAAACTAGCACAGATACGCAGTATTTT
CASSLFWGETSTDTQYF
>.|TRBV5-6|.|TRBJ1-1
TGTGCCAGCAGCTTGGCTCCAGGGGCGACCACTGAAGCTTTCTTT
CASSLAPGATTEAFF
>.|TRBV24-1|.|TRBJ2-1
TGTGCCACCAGTGAAGGACAGAGACCTTACAATGAGCAGTTCTTC
CATSEGQRPYNEQFF
>.|TRBV19|TRBD2|TRBJ2-7
TGTGCCAGTAGCCTCGGGACTAGTCCGCAGTACTTC
CASSLGTSPQYF
>once|TRBV7-6|.|TRBJ1-1
TGTGCCAGCAGCTTCGACAGTAACACTGAAGCTTTCTTT
CASSFDSNTEAFF
>.|TRBV28|TRBD2|TRBJ2-1
TGTGCCAGCAGTTTACCCATGGGTAGGACTAGCGGGAAACCCTACAATGAGCAGTTCTTC
CASSLPMGRTSGKPYNEQFF
>.|TRBV28|TRBD1|TRBJ1-5
TGTGCCAGCAGTACCAACCGACAGGGTTGGCAGCCCCAGCATTTT
CASSTNRQGWQPQHF
>.|TRBV28|.|TRBJ1-2
TGTGCCAGCAGTTTAGTCCCCACGACAAACAACTATGGCTACACCTTC
CASSLVPTTNNYGYTF
>once|TRBV27|TRBD2|TRBJ2-7
TGTGCCAGCCAGAACATAGCGGGAGTTGGCTACGAGCAGTACTTC
CASQNIAGVGYEQYF
>.|TRBV5-6|TRBD1|TRBJ2-7
TGTGCCAGCAGCTTGGCTCCACAGGGGGCCTACGAGCAGTACTTC
CASSLAPQGAYEQYF
>.|TRBV27|TRBD2|TRBJ2-5
TGTGCCAGCAGTGTAGCGGGAGCCGAGACCCAGTACTTC
CASSVAGAETQYF
>.|TRBV4-3|.|TRBJ2-7
TGCGCCAGCAGCCTCCCCATAAGAACCCGGGACAACGCCTACGAGCAGTACTTC
CASSLPIRTRDNAYEQYF
>.|TRBV6-5|TRBD1|TRBJ1-2
TGTGCCAGCAGCCCCCAGCCCAGGGGGCTCTATGGCTACACCTTC
CASSPQPRGLYGYTF
>.|TRBV29-1|.|TRBJ2-7
TGCAGCGTTGGGCCGGGTTCCTACGAGCAGTACTTC
CSVGPGSYEQYF
>.|TRBV7-8|TRBD2|TRBJ2-1
TGTGCCAGCAGTTTAGCGGGAAGGGGATACAATGAGCAGTTCTTC
CASSLAGRGYNEQFF
>.|TRBV5-1|.|TRBJ2-1
TGCGCCAGCAGCTTGGCCACGGGGTTTGGCAATGAGCAGTTCTTC
CASSLATGFGNEQFF
>.|TRBV5-6|.|TRBJ1-1
TGTGCCAGCAGCTGGAGTGGGGGCGCCACTGAAGCTTTCTTT
CASSWSGGATEAFF
>.|TRBV2|TRBD2|TRBJ2-3
TGTGCCAGCGAATCCCCGTTGCGGGAGGTCGCAGATACGCAGTATTTT
CASESPLREVADTQYF
>.|TRBV7-2|.|TRBJ2-5
TGTGCCAGCAGCTTCGACGGGAGAGACGGAGAGACCCAGTACTTC
CASSFDGRDGETQYF
>once|TRBV2|.|TRBJ2-7
TGTGCCAGCAGTGGGCGGGGGGACAGAGCCTACGAGCAGTACTTC
CASSGRGDRAYEQYF
>.|TRBV5-5|TRBD1|TRBJ1-3
TGTGCCAGCAGCTGGGGGCAGGGGGCTTACTCTGGAAACACCATATATTTT
CASSWGQGAYSGNTIYF
>.|TRBV3-1/TRBV3-2|TRBD1|TRBJ1-2
TGTGCCAGCAGCAGCTCCGGGACAGGCCACGGGCACTACACCTTC
CASSSSGTGHGHYTF
>.|TRBV19|.|TRBJ2-7
TGTGCCAGTAGTGTCGGTTTCGAGCAGTACTTC
CASSVGFEQYF
>.|TRBV5-6|TRBD1|TRBJ1-1
TGTGCCAGCAGTCTGACAGGGGTCATTTTTATGAACACTGAAGCTTTCTTT
CASSLTGVIFMNTEAFF
>once|TRBV11-2|.|TRBJ1-1
TGTGCCAGCAGCTTAATGGAGGGGCGAACTGAAGCTTTCTTT
CASSLMEGRTEAFF